The clone carrying this T cell receptor (delta chain) has a handful of counts. This may arise from a read error, as a much more abundant clone is one base away. The entry originates in a study of gamma-delta chains in newborns, infants, children. As for the study in general: Polyclonal expansion of innate γδ T cells after birth follows microbial exposure.

The trim removed 4 bases at V and 5 bases at J, leaving 15 bases unmatched. The germline gives CDR1 TSWWSYY, CDR2 QGS. The CDR3 is 18 amino acids. TCRdb processed the reads again with the CATT caller. The table lists 5,200 or so delta-chain clones, around 3% of them singletons. This chain connects TRDV1 to TRDJ2; 8 bases line up with TRDD3. The source is a child who was a newborn, infant or young child, either healthy, febrile or measles-vaccinated (not recorded which). Sequencing was carried out using blood. The CDR3 coding sequence is TGTGCTCTTGGGGGCAATGCTACTGGGGGGCCCTCCACAGCACAACTCTTCTTT. This sequence encodes CALGGNATGGPSTAQLFF.